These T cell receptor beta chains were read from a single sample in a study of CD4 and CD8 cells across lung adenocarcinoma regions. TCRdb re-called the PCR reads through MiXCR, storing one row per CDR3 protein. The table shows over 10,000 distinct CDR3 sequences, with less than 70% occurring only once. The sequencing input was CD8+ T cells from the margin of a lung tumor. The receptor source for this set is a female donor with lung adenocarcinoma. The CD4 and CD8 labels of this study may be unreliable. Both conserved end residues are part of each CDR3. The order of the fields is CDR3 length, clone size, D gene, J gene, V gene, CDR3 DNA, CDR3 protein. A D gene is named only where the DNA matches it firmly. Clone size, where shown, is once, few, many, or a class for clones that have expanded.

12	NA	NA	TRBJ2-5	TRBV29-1	TGCAGCGTTGAGGGGGGAGGAGAGACCCAGTACTTC	CSVEGGGETQYF
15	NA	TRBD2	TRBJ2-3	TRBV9	TGTGCCAGCAGCGTGGGGCGGGGGGGCACAAACATTCAGTACTTT	CASSVGRGGTNIQYF
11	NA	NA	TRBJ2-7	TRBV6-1	TGTGCCAGCACGTACAGCTACGAGCAGTACTTC	CASTYSYEQYF
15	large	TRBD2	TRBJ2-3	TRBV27	TGTGCCAGCAGTTTAGTAGCGGGGGTCACAGATACGCAGTATTTT	CASSLVAGVTDTQYF
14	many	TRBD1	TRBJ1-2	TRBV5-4	TGTGCCAGCAGCATTGGACAGGGGGCCTATGGCTACACCTTC	CASSIGQGAYGYTF
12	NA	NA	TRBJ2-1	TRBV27	TGTGCCAGCAGTTTCATAGGTAATGAGCAGTTCTTC	CASSFIGNEQFF
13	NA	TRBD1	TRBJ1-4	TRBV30	TGTGCCTGGGGGACAGGGGTGCTTGAAAAACTGTTTTTT	CAWGTGVLEKLFF
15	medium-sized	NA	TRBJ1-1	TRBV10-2	TGCGCCAGCAGGGATTCAGGGGAACCGGGCACTGAAGCTTTCTTT	CASRDSGEPGTEAFF
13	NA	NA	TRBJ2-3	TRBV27	TGTGCCAGGGGGCTGCGAGGCACAGATACGCAGTACTTT	CARGLRGTDTQYF
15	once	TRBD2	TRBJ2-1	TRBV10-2	TGCGCCAGCAGCGGAGCGGGAGGGCCGGTTAATGAGCAGTTCTTC	CASSGAGGPVNEQFF
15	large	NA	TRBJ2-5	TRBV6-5	TGTGCCAGCAGTCTAGTCGGGCGTGAACAAGAGACCCAGTACTTC	CASSLVGREQETQYF
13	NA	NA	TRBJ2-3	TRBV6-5	TGTGCCAGCAGTTCCCACAGCACAGATACGCAGTATTTT	CASSSHSTDTQYF
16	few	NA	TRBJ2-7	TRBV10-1	TGCGCCAGCAGTGTAACAGGGTACTATATTGGGTACGAGCAGTACTTC	CASSVTGYYIGYEQYF
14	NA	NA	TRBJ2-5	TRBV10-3	TGTGCGGGGCTGGGGGGCGGTGCCAAAGAGATCCAGTACTTC	CAGLGGGAKEIQYF
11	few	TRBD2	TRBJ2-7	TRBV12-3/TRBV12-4	TGTGCCAGCAGCTCGGGGGGCGAGCAGTACTTC	CASSSGGEQYF
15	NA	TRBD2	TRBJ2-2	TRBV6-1	TGTGCCAGCAGAAGGAGCGGGAGTGTGGCCGGGGAGCTGTTTTTT	CASRRSGSVAGELFF
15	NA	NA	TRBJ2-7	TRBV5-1	TGCGCCAGCAACTACGAGGGGGTCTCCTACAATGAGCAGTACTTC	CASNYEGVSYNEQYF
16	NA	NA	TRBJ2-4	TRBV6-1	TGTGCCAGCGTCGGCGCGGGGCTGGGAGCCAAAGATATGCAGTACTTC	CASVGAGLGAKDMQYF
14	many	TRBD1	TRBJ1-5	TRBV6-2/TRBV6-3	TGTGCCAGCAAACCGGGACAGGGGATTCAGCCCCAGCATTTT	CASKPGQGIQPQHF
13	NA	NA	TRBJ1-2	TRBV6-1	TGTGCCAGCAGTAAGACCCTTAGCTATGGCTACACCTTC	CASSKTLSYGYTF
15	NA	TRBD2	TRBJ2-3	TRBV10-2	TGCGCCAGGGGAGATCGGGCGGGGGGCAAAGATACGCAGTACTTT	CARGDRAGGKDTQYF
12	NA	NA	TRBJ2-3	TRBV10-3	TGTGCCGGCGGCAGTGTGGCAGATACGCAGTATTTT	CAGGSVADTQYF
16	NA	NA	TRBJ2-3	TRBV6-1	TGTGCCAGCAGTGCGAGCGGGCGCCCAACCCCAGATACGCAGTACTTT	CASSASGRPTPDTQYF
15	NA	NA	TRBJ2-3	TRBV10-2	TGCGCCAGCAGAGAGGTGGCGGGGGCCAAAAATACGCAGTATTTC	CASREVAGAKNTQYF
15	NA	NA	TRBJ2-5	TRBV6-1	TGTGCCAGGGGGGAAGGGGCCGGGGGCCAAGAGACGCAGTACTTC	CARGEGAGGQETQYF
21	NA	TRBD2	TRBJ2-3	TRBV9	TGTGCCAGCAGCGGACGCGGGCGGGGGGGGCTCGGGGGGGGCAACCCAGATACGCAGTACTTT	CASSGRGRGGLGGGNPDTQYF
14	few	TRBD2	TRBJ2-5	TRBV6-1	TGTGCGGGCTCGGGGGGGAGTGACCAAGAGACCCAGTACTTC	CAGSGGSDQETQYF
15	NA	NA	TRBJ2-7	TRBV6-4	TGTGCCAGGGGTGACGGTAGCCGGGGGGCAGAGACGCAGTACTTC	CARGDGSRGAETQYF
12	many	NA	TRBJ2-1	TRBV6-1	TGTGCCAGCAGTGAAGCGGGCAGTCGGCAGTTCTTC	CASSEAGSRQFF
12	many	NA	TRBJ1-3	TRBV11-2	TGTGCCAGCAGCTTAGGGGGAAACACCATATATTTT	CASSLGGNTIYF
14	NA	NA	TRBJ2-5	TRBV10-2	TGCGCCAGCAGTGAGCCGGGGCCCGAAGACGCGCAGTACTTC	CASSEPGPEDAQYF
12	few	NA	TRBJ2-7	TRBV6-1	TGTGCCAGCAGTGACCAGGGTCTCGAGCAGTACTTC	CASSDQGLEQYF
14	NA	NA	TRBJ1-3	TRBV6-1	TGTGCCAGCAGTGAGGCTCAGGCCCTGAACACCATATATTTT	CASSEAQALNTIYF
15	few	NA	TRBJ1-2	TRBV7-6	TGTGCCAGCAGCTTAGTCCCCGGCAGCAACTATGGCTACACCTTC	CASSLVPGSNYGYTF
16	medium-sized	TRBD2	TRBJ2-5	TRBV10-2	TGCGCCAGCAGTGAGCCGGGACTAGCGGATCAAGAGACCCAGTACTTC	CASSEPGLADQETQYF
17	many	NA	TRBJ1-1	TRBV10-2	TGCGCCAGCAGTGAGAGCCCCTCGGGGGGACTGAACACTGAAGCTTTCTTT	CASSESPSGGLNTEAFF
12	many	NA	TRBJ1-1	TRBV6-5	TGTGCCAGCTCCCGGGGGTGGACTGAAGCTTTCTTT	CASSRGWTEAFF
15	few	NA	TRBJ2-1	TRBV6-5	TGTGCCAGCAGCTTAGCGCCGCCCTCCTACAATGAGCAGTTCTTC	CASSLAPPSYNEQFF
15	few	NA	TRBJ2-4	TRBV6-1	TGTGCCAGCAGTGCCCTGGGGATAACCAAAAACATTCAGTACTTC	CASSALGITKNIQYF
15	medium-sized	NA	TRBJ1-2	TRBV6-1	TGTGCCAGCAGTGAAGCGCCTCGGGGAATCTATGGCTACACCTTC	CASSEAPRGIYGYTF
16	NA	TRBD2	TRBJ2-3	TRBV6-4	TGTGCCAGCAAGGGACTAGCGACTCTGGGCACAGATACGCAGTATTTT	CASKGLATLGTDTQYF
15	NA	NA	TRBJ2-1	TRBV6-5	TGTGCCAGCAGATTCTCCGGGGTGAGCGGCAATGAGCAGTTTTTC	CASRFSGVSGNEQFF
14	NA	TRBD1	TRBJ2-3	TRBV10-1	TGCCCCAGCAGGGGGTTGAGAGGCAAAGATATGCAGTACTTT	CPSRGLRGKDMQYF
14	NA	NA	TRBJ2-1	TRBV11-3	TGTGCCAGCAGCTTAGGTACGGGGACGGGTGAGCAGTTCTTC	CASSLGTGTGEQFF
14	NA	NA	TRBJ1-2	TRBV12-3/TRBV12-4	TGTGCCAGCAGATTTACAGGGAATAGTGGTGGCTACACCTTC	CASRFTGNSGGYTF
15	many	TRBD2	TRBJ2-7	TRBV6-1	TGTGCCAGCAGTGGGGAAGCGGGAGGGGCCTACGAGCAGTACTTC	CASSGEAGGAYEQYF
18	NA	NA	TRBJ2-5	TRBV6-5	TGTGCCAGCAGTTCGGTGGGTCCGAGGGGCCTGGACCAAGATACGCAGTACTTC	CASSSVGPRGLDQDTQYF
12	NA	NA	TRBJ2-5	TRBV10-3	TGTGCCATCAGCAGGGACCAAGAGACCCAGTACTTC	CAISRDQETQYF
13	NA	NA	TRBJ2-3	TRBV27	TGTGCCAGCGGAGTGCAGGGCAAAAATATTCAGTATTTC	CASGVQGKNIQYF
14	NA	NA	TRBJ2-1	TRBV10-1	TGCGCCAGCAGTGAGAATTTGCTCTTTGGTGAGCAGTTCTTC	CASSENLLFGEQFF
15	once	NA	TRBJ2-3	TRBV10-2	TGCGCCAGCAGAGATCTACTGTGGGGCAAAAATACGCAGTATTTC	CASRDLLWGKNTQYF
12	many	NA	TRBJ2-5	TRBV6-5	TGTGCCAGCAGTTACTCAAGAGAGACCCAGTACTTC	CASSYSRETQYF
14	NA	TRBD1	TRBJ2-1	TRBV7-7	TGTGCCAGCAGCACCGGGACAGGGGGCAATGAGCAGTTCTTC	CASSTGTGGNEQFF
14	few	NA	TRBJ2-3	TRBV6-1	TGTGCCAGCACAGGCCCAGTTGGAGTGGATACGCAGTATTTT	CASTGPVGVDTQYF